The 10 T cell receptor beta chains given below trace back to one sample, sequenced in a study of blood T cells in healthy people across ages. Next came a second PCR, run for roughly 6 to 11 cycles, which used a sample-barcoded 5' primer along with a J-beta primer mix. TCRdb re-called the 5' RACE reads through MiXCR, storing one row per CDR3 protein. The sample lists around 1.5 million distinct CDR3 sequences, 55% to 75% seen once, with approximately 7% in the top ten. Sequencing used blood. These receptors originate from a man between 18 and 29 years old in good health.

For the CDR3, the DNA is TGTGCCAGCAGTTTCGACAGGGGAGTGAATCAGCCCCAGCATTTT. Encoded protein: CASSFDRGVNQPQHF. The V call is TRBV6-5, the J call TRBJ1-5; TRBD1 matches at 8 bases. The germline V gene has CDR1 MNHEY and CDR2 SVGAGI. The ends lost 4 bases at V and 4 bases at J; junction bases unmatched: 6. The CDR3 extends over 15 amino acids.

As DNA, the CDR3 is TGTGCCAGCAGCTTAGAAGGCCGGGGGGTTACTGAAGCTTTCTTT. Amino acids: CASSLEGRGVTEAFF. The chain combines TRBV13 with TRBJ1-1, with D tentatively TRBD1 (5 bases). Per germline, CDR1 PRHDT and CDR2 FYEKMQ (reference sequence). The V and J ends lost 1 base and 5 bases respectively, with 14 bases between them. The CDR3 contains 15 residues. The full variable domain, completed using reference TRBV13 and TRBJ1-1, is AAGVIQSPRHLIKEKRETATLKCYPIPRHDTVYWYQQGPGQDPQFLISFYEKMQSDKGSIPDRFSAQQFSDYHSELNMSSLELGDSALYFCASSLEGRGVTEAFFGQGTRLTVV.

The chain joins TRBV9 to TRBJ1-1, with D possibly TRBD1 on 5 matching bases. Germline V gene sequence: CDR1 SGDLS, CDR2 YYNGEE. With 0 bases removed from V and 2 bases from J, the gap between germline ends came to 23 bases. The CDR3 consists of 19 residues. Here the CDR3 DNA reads TGTGCCAGCAGCGTAGTTCCGCCGGCCGTCGGGGGACGTAACACTGAAGCTTTCTTT. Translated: CASSVVPPAVGGRNTEAFF.

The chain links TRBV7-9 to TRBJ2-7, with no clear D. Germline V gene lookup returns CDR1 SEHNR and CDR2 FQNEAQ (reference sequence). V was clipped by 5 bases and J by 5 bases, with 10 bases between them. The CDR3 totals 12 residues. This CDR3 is CASSTSRHEQYF. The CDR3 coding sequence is TGTGCCAGCAGCACCAGTAGACACGAGCAGTACTTC.

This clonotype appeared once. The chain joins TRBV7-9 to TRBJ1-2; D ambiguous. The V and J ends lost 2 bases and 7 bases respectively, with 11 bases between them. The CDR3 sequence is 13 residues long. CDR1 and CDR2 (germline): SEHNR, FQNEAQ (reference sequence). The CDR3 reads CASSLLPLAGYTF. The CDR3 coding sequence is TGTGCCAGCAGCTTATTACCGCTTGCTGGCTACACCTTC.

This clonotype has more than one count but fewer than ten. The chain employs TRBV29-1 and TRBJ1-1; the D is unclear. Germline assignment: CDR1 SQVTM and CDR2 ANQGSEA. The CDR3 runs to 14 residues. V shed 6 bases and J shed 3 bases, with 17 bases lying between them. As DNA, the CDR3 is TGCAGCGTCGGGAAGGTGGCGACCGACACTGAAGCTTTCTTT. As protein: CSVGKVATDTEAFF.

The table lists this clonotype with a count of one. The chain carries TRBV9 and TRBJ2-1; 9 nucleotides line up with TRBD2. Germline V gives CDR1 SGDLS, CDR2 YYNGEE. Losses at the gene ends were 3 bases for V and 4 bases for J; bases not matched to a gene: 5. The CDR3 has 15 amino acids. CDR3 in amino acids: CASSAGTSIYNEQFF. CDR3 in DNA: TGTGCCAGCAGCGCTGGGACTAGCATTTACAATGAGCAGTTCTTC.

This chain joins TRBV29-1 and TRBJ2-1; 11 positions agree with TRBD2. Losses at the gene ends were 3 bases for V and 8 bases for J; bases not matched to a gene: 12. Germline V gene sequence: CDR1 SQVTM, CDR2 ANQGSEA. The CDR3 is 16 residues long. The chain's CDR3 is CSVDTVPGLADDEQFF. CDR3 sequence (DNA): TGCAGCGTTGATACAGTGCCGGGACTAGCGGACGATGAGCAGTTCTTC.

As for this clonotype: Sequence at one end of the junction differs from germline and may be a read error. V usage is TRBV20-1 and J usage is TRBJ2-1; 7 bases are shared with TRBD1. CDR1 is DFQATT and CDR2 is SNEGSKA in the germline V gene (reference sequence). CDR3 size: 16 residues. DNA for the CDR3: TGCAGTGCCAAACCCATGTCAGGGGGAGTCTCCAATGAGCGGTTCTTC. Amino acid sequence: CSAKPMSGGVSNERFF.

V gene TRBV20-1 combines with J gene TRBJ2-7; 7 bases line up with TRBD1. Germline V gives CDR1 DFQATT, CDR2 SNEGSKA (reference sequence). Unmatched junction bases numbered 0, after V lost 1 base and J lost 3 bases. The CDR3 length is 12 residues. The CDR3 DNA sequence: TGCAGTGCTAGAGGGACAGGCTACGAGCAGTACTTC. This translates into CSARGTGYEQYF.